These 32 T cell receptor beta chains share one sample of origin, sequenced in a study of CD8 T cells in Susac syndrome. After extraction with the RNeasy kit, 0.5 to 1 ug of the RNA was reverse transcribed using random hexamers. TCRdb reanalysed the immunoSEQ multiplex PCR reads using MiXCR and keeps one entry per CDR3 protein. The profile covers 75,000 or so distinct CDR3 sequences, with around 94% appearing a single time and about 0.9% taken by the ten largest. The source material was CD8+ T cells from PBMCs. Receptors originate from a human donor with Susac syndrome.

This clonotype was observed once. The chain carries TRBV29-1 and TRBJ2-1; the D gene is possibly TRBD1 (5 bases). Germline V gives CDR1 SQVTM, CDR2 ANQGSEA. Trimming stripped 7 bases from V and 5 bases from J, with 6 bases between. This CDR3 has 10 residues. DNA of the CDR3: TGCAGCGAAGGGGACAATGAGCAGTTCTTC. Translation gives CSEGDNEQFF.

This clonotype was observed a single time. The rearrangement links TRBV28 to TRBJ2-1; D is unclear. CDR1 and CDR2 (germline): MDHEN, SYDVKM. The CDR3 runs 13 residues. Trimming left V 3 bases short and J 6 bases short, with 9 bases between. This CDR3 reads CASSLTYSNEQFF. DNA for the CDR3: TGTGCCAGCAGTTTGACCTACTCCAATGAGCAGTTCTTC.

The chain carries TRBV3-1 and TRBJ1-1; 9 positions agree with TRBD1. Looked up from germline, CDR1 is LGHDT and CDR2 is YNNKEL (reference sequence). The CDR3 extends over 15 amino acids. V lost 1 base and J lost 6; bases outside the gene matches: 6. CDR3 residues: CASSQVGTGWAEAFF. CDR3 coding DNA: TGTGCCAGCAGCCAAGTCGGGACAGGGTGGGCTGAAGCTTTCTTT.

This sequence joins TRBV2 and TRBJ2-7, with TRBD1 matching over 9 bases. The CDR3 consists of 18 residues. Germline lookup yields CDR1 SNHLY and CDR2 FYNNEI. V shed 6 bases and J 2 bases; nucleotides not matched to a gene: 17. The CDR3 is CASRVTGSSGTGTYEQYF. The CDR3 nucleotides are TGTGCCAGCAGAGTCACTGGGTCCTCCGGGACAGGGACCTACGAGCAGTACTTC. The whole variable domain, remainder taken from reference TRBV2 and TRBJ2-7, is EPEVTQTPSHQVTQMGQEVILRCVPISNHLYFYWYRQILGQKVEFLVSFYNNEISEKSEIFDDQFSVERPDGSNFTLKIRSTKLEDSAMYFCASRVTGSSGTGTYEQYFGPGTRLTVT.

The rearrangement links TRBV7-9 to TRBJ2-1; 12 bases agree with TRBD1. V shed 6 bases and J 7 bases; nucleotides not matched to a gene: 4. Germline loops: CDR1 SEHNR, CDR2 FQNEAQ (reference sequence). This CDR3 has 14 amino acids. In nucleotides, the CDR3 is TGTGCCAGCAGACGGGGACAGGGGGCAAATGAGCAGTTCTTC. Amino acids: CASRRGQGANEQFF. The variable domain in full, completed from reference TRBV7-9 and TRBJ2-1, reads DTGVSQNPRHKITKRGQNVTFRCDPISEHNRLYWYRQTLGQGPEFLTYFQNEAQLEKSRLLSDRFSAERPKGSFSTLEIQRTEQGDSAMYLCASRRGQGANEQFFGPGTRLTVL.

The chain combines TRBV5-4 with TRBJ2-7, with a tentative D call TRBD1 (5 bases). The CDR3 is made up of 13 amino acids. The V gene's germline CDR1 is SGHNT and CDR2 YYREEE (reference sequence). Trimming shortened V by 0 bases and J by 2 bases, and 6 bases separated the two germline ends. The CDR3 nucleotides read TGTGCCAGCAGCTTGGGCAGGGCCTACGAGCAGTACTTC. This gives the protein CASSLGRAYEQYF. Using reference TRBV5-4 and TRBJ2-7 for the parts outside the CDR3, the full variable domain is ETGVTQSPTHLIKTRGQQVTLRCSSQSGHNTVSWYQQALGQGPQFIFQYYREEENGRGNFPPRFSGLQFPNYSSELNVNALELDDSALYLCASSLGRAYEQYFGPGTRLTVT.

The V and J genes are TRBV2 and TRBJ2-3, with 9 bases identical to TRBD2. With 11 bases clipped from V and 6 bases from J, the junction kept 12 bases outside the gene matches. Germline CDR1 reads SNHLY; CDR2 reads FYNNEI. This CDR3 comprises 14 residues. For the CDR3, the DNA is TGTGCCGGACAGCAAAGCGGGGGGATGGATACGCAGTATTTT. Its protein is CAGQQSGGMDTQYF.

The chain joins TRBV29-1 to TRBJ1-2; D is possibly TRBD1 (6 bases). CDR1 and CDR2 from the germline V gene are SQVTM and ANQGSEA. Trimming removed 6 bases at V and 4 bases at J, with 12 bases between. The CDR3 is made up of 12 amino acids. CDR3 sequence (DNA): TGCAGCGTAAGCGGACAGACCTATGGCTACACCTTC. This translates into CSVSGQTYGYTF.

The rearrangement links TRBV19 to TRBJ1-4; D possibly corresponds to TRBD1 (5 bases). CDR3 length: 15 residues. The germline V and J ends were trimmed by 7 bases and 8 bases, with 20 bases remaining between them. In germline, CDR1 is LNHDA, CDR2 SQIVND (reference sequence). For the CDR3, the DNA is TGTGCCAGTACCACCGGACACTACGTCGGAGAAAAACTGTTTTTT. This sequence encodes CASTTGHYVGEKLFF.

J is TRBJ1-5 and V is TRBV5-6; no reliable D call. Trimming cost V 1 base and J 5 bases, with 16 bases left between them. Germline CDR1 SGHDT, CDR2 YYEEEE. The CDR3 extends over 16 amino acids. The CDR3 reads CASSLFWISADQPQHF. In nucleotides, the CDR3 is TGTGCCAGCAGCTTGTTTTGGATTTCTGCGGATCAGCCCCAGCATTTT.

The rearrangement joins TRBV9 to TRBJ1-3; D remains ambiguous. This CDR3 has 15 amino acids. Germline V gene sequence: CDR1 SGDLS, CDR2 YYNGEE. Trimming removed 0 bases from V and 0 bases from J, with 7 bases in between. The CDR3 spells CASSVVGSSGNTIYF. The CDR3 nucleotides are TGTGCCAGCAGCGTAGTGGGCAGCTCTGGAAACACCATATATTTT.

The chain joins TRBV5-4 to TRBJ2-1; tentatively, D is TRBD1 (5 bases). CDR3 length equals 13 residues. With 0 bases removed from V and 8 bases from J, the gap between germline ends came to 9 bases. Germline values: CDR1 SGHNT, CDR2 YYREEE (reference sequence). CDR3 residues: CASSLEGVHEQFF. As DNA, the CDR3 is TGTGCCAGCAGCTTGGAAGGGGTCCATGAGCAGTTCTTC. The variable domain in full, completed from reference TRBV5-4 and TRBJ2-1, reads ETGVTQSPTHLIKTRGQQVTLRCSSQSGHNTVSWYQQALGQGPQFIFQYYREEENGRGNFPPRFSGLQFPNYSSELNVNALELDDSALYLCASSLEGVHEQFFGPGTRLTVL.

The gene calls are TRBV6-6 and TRBJ2-5; maybe TRBD2 (5 bases). Trimming shortened V by 5 bases and J by 5 bases, and 15 bases separated the two germline ends. This CDR3 contains 14 residues. Germline CDR1 and CDR2: MNHNY and SVGAGI (reference sequence). CDR3 amino acids: CASSHPLTGETQYF. The CDR3 nucleotides are TGTGCCAGCAGTCACCCACTGACGGGGGAGACCCAGTACTTC.

The chain has TRBV30 and TRBJ2-7; 9 bases align to TRBD2. This CDR3 is built from 13 residues. In germline, CDR1 is GTSNPN, CDR2 SVGIG (reference sequence). V shed 5 bases, J shed 2 bases, and the junction held 4 bases outside the gene matches. The CDR3 here is CAWSVAGAYEQYF. In nucleotides, the CDR3 is TGTGCCTGGTCAGTAGCGGGAGCCTACGAGCAGTACTTC. Supplemented by reference TRBV30 and TRBJ2-7, the full variable domain reads SQTIHQWPATLVQPVGSPLSLECTVEGTSNPNLYWYRQAAGRGLQLLFYSVGIGQISSEVPQNLSASRPQDRQFILSSKKLLLSDSGFYLCAWSVAGAYEQYFGPGTRLTVT.

This clonotype is a singleton in its sample. The V and J genes are TRBV2 and TRBJ2-7; 8 bases agree with TRBD1. V shed 1 base and J 3 bases; nucleotides not matched to a gene: 8. The CDR3 sequence is 16 residues long. The germline V gene encodes CDR1 SNHLY and CDR2 FYNNEI. This chain's CDR3 is CASSEGQGALLYEQYF. The CDR3 DNA follows: TGTGCCAGCAGTGAAGGGCAGGGGGCTTTACTCTACGAGCAGTACTTC.

This rearrangement joins TRBV20-1 to TRBJ1-4, with TRBD1 as a possible D gene (5 bases). Germline loops: CDR1 DFQATT, CDR2 SNEGSKA (reference sequence). V dropped 4 bases and J dropped 6 bases, with 12 bases sitting between them. The length of the CDR3 is 13 residues. The CDR3 region has the DNA TGCAGTGCTAAGGGCCCGGGGGATGAAAAACTGTTTTTT. Protein sequence: CSAKGPGDEKLFF.

J is TRBJ2-1 and V is TRBV6-5; 8 bases are shared with TRBD1. Germline V gene data show CDR1 as MNHEY and CDR2 as SVGAGI. This CDR3 spans 15 amino acids. V lost 8 bases to trimming and J lost 6 bases; unmatched junction nucleotides: 12. The CDR3 region has the DNA TGTGCCAGCGGACGGACAGGGACGGTCGTCAATGAGCAGTTCTTC. Translating gives CASGRTGTVVNEQFF.

This chain connects TRBV30 to TRBJ2-7, with D perhaps given as TRBD1 or TRBD2 (5 bases each). The CDR3 length is 13 residues. The ends were cut back, 0 bases at V and 3 bases at J, with 9 bases in the middle. The germline gives CDR1 GTSNPN, CDR2 SVGIG (reference sequence). CDR3: CAWSVGTLYEQYF. CDR3 DNA: TGTGCCTGGAGTGTAGGGACGCTCTACGAGCAGTACTTC.

The chain recombines TRBV4-3 with TRBJ2-7; 13 nucleotides agree with TRBD2. V lost 0 bases to trimming and J lost 3 bases; unmatched junction nucleotides: 2. The CDR3 runs to 16 residues. The germline V gene encodes CDR1 LGHNA and CDR2 YSLEER. As DNA, the CDR3 is TGCGCCAGCAGCCAAGATTGGACTAGCGGGAGCTACGAGCAGTACTTC. Amino acid sequence: CASSQDWTSGSYEQYF.

The V and J genes are TRBV7-9 and TRBJ2-7; no clear D. The CDR3 loop spans 14 amino acids. In germline, CDR1 is SEHNR, CDR2 FQNEAQ (reference sequence). Trimming removed 5 bases from V and 4 bases from J, with 15 bases in between. CDR3 DNA sequence: TGTGCCAGCAGCCCCACTGGGGATTTTTACGAGCAGTACTTC. Translating gives CASSPTGDFYEQYF. Full variable domain (rest looked up from reference TRBV7-9 and TRBJ2-7): DTGVSQNPRHKITKRGQNVTFRCDPISEHNRLYWYRQTLGQGPEFLTYFQNEAQLEKSRLLSDRFSAERPKGSFSTLEIQRTEQGDSAMYLCASSPTGDFYEQYFGPGTRLTVT.

The chain carries TRBV6-6 and TRBJ2-5; no firm D call. CDR3 size: 13 residues. V was trimmed by 6 bases and J by 4 bases, leaving 12 bases between them. Germline V gives CDR1 MNHNY, CDR2 SVGAGI (reference sequence). The CDR3, as DNA: TGTGCCAGCAGCCGCGAGTTTTCAGAGACCCAGTACTTC. It yields the protein CASSREFSETQYF.

The V call is TRBV5-1, the J call TRBJ2-3; TRBD1 aligns across 7 bases. The CDR3 is 15 residues long. V lost 2 bases to trimming and J lost 0 bases; unmatched junction nucleotides: 3. CDR1 and CDR2 (germline): SGHRS, YFSETQ. CDR3 residues: CASSLGTASTDTQYF. CDR3 sequence (DNA): TGCGCCAGCAGCTTAGGGACAGCTAGCACAGATACGCAGTATTTT.

The CDR3 DNA sequence: TGTGCCAGCAGTTTGGGGGGCGCGAACACTGAAGCTTTCTTT. This sequence encodes CASSLGGANTEAFF. The V call is TRBV12-3 or TRBV12-4, the J call TRBJ1-1; possibly TRBD1 for D (6 bases). CDR3 size: 14 residues. V was trimmed by 3 bases and J by 1 base, leaving 9 bases between them.

This CDR3 is CASSYSKEGGGDTQYF. The CDR3 coding sequence is TGTGCCAGCAGTTACTCGAAGGAGGGCGGGGGTGATACGCAGTATTTT. V is TRBV6-6 and J is TRBJ2-3, with 7 positions matching TRBD2. Germline CDR1 reads MNHNY; CDR2 reads SVGAGI (reference sequence). Trimming took 0 bases from V and 6 from J; bases not matched to a gene: 9. This CDR3 is built from 16 residues.

This clonotype was seen more than once but under ten times. This chain links TRBV6-5 with TRBJ2-1, with D uncertain. This CDR3 is 13 amino acids long. Trimming pared 8 bases from V and 5 bases from J, leaving 13 bases between. Germline values: CDR1 MNHEY, CDR2 SVGAGI. The CDR3 here is CASSPGGNNEQFF. In DNA, the CDR3 is TGTGCCAGCTCCCCCGGCGGAAACAATGAGCAGTTCTTC.

The rearrangement uses TRBV20-1 and TRBJ2-3; 8 nucleotides align to TRBD2. V was pared by 6 bases and J by 1 base, with 9 bases of the junction left unmatched. The CDR3 extends over 15 amino acids. Germline V gene sequence: CDR1 DFQATT, CDR2 SNEGSKA (reference sequence). The CDR3 coding sequence is TGCAGTGCCACCTCGGGACTAGATCGCACAGATACGCAGTATTTT. The encoded protein is CSATSGLDRTDTQYF.

This chain joins TRBV14 and TRBJ2-3; D is unresolved. This CDR3 has 13 amino acids. Germline V gene sequence: CDR1 SGHDN, CDR2 FVKESK. Trimming cost V 2 bases and J 3 bases, with 6 bases left between them. Here the CDR3 DNA reads TGTGCCAGCAGCCAAACTTGGACAGATACGCAGTATTTT. Protein sequence: CASSQTWTDTQYF.

The chain combines TRBV14 with TRBJ1-3; D is uncertain. Trimming removed 1 base at V and 9 bases at J, with 7 bases between. Germline V CDR1 and CDR2: SGHDN, FVKESK. The CDR3 sequence is 12 residues long. The CDR3 DNA reads TGTGCCAGCAGCCAAGGGTGGGGCACCATATATTTT. It is translated as CASSQGWGTIYF.

The chain has TRBV6-2 or TRBV6-3 and TRBJ2-1, with a weak D call TRBD2 (5 bases). This CDR3 is built from 11 residues. CDR1 and CDR2 from the germline V gene are MNHEY and SVGEGT. Trimming took off 6 bases at V and 9 bases at J, with 9 bases between the two ends. For the CDR3, the DNA is TGTGCCAGCAGGGACTCACCTGAGCAGTTCTTC. Amino acids: CASRDSPEQFF.

V gene TRBV5-4 combines with J gene TRBJ1-1, with D possibly TRBD1 on 5 matching bases. V lost 2 bases to trimming and J lost 8 bases, with 16 bases between them. CDR1 is SGHNT and CDR2 is YYREEE in the germline V gene (reference sequence). This CDR3 region has 14 residues. DNA of the CDR3: TGTGCCAGCAGCTTAACTATACCGGGGACGGAAGCTTTCTTT. This translates into CASSLTIPGTEAFF.

The V and J genes are TRBV5-4 and TRBJ2-7; TRBD2 agrees at 14 bases. The V and J ends lost 3 bases and 6 bases, in that order; junction bases with no gene match: 2. Germline CDR1 is SGHNT and CDR2 is YYREEE (reference sequence). The length of the CDR3 is 14 residues. CDR3 in amino acids: CASSWGTSGSEQYF. The CDR3 DNA sequence: TGTGCCAGCAGCTGGGGGACTAGCGGGAGCGAGCAGTACTTC.

The chain has TRBV11-2 and TRBJ2-3; TRBD1 agrees at 8 bases. With V trimmed by 5 bases and J by 5 bases, 15 bases remained unmatched. From germline, CDR1 is SGHAT and CDR2 FQNNGV. The CDR3 consists of 17 residues. CDR3 residues: CASSPLATGDVEDTQYF. The CDR3 DNA follows: TGTGCCAGCAGCCCGCTGGCGACAGGGGATGTGGAAGATACGCAGTATTTT.